This T cell receptor beta chain was retrieved from a study of blood T cell repertoires in COVID-19. Study in general: Italy, Spain and the United States were the sources of the convalescent and acute COVID-19 samples. T cells, B-cell-depleted T cells, or PBMCs supplied cDNA or gDNA.

Germline loops: CDR1 SEHNR, CDR2 FQNEAQ (reference sequence). This CDR3 region has 15 residues. V shed 2 bases and J shed 2 bases, with 13 bases lying between them. The authors' processing: For nucleated cells, counts were estimated from reference gene primer amplification. Sequenced by immunoSEQ multiplex PCR; TCRdb stores in-frame clones only, minus some. That table gives V, J and clone size, and the DNA gave D and trimming. This table holds approximately 500,000 clones, 80% to 90% found once. Sequencing used peripheral blood. The chain couples TRBV7-9 to TRBJ2-7; no definite D call. The sequence was collected from a human donor in a cohort sampled during active COVID-19. The CDR3 nucleotides read TGTGCCAGCAGCTTAACTCAGGTGGCAACCTACGAGCAGTACTTC. Encoded protein: CASSLTQVATYEQYF.